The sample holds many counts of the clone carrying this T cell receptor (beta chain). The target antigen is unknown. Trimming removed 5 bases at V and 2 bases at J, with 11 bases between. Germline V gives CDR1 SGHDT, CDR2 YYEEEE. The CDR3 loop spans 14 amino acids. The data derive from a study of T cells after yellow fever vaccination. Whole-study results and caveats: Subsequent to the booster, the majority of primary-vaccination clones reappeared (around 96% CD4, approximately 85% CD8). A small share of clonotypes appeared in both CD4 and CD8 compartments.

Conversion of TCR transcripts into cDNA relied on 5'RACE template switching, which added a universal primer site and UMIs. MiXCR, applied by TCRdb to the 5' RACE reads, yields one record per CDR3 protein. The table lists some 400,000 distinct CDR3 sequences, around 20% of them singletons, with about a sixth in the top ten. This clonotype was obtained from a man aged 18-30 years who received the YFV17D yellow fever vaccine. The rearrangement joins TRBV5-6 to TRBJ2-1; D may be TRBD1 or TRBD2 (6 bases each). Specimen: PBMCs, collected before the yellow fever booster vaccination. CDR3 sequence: CASSKGGPYNEQFF. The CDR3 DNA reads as TGTGCCAGCAGTAAGGGGGGCCCCTACAATGAGCAGTTCTTC.